Only a few counts were recorded for the clone carrying this T cell receptor beta chain. What it binds is not known. Alongside a J-beta primer mix, a sample-barcoded 5' primer served in a second PCR lasting about 7 to 12 cycles. A template-switch adaptor that had 12 random nucleotides put a tag on each cDNA molecule. Using its own MiXCR run on the 5' RACE reads, TCRdb lists one record per CDR3 protein. This table holds over 1,500,000 distinct CDR3 sequences, about two fifths found once. Per-sample PBMC isolation yielded at least 7 million cells. The data derive from a study of blood T cells in healthy people across ages. Study-wide results and caveats: With donor CMV status unknown, expanded clonotype changes were possibly confounded. Naive T cell percentage showed a strong correlation with TCR beta diversity.

The receptor's source is a human donor in good health. The sequenced material came from blood.

The CDR3 loop is CASGGLWNSPLHF. The CDR3 DNA reads TGTGCCTCCGGAGGGCTTTGGAATTCACCCCTCCACTTT. The J gene is TRBJ1-6, the V gene TRBV6-6; D ambiguous. Trimming pared 11 bases from V and 7 bases from J, leaving 15 bases between. Germline V gene sequence: CDR1 MNHNY, CDR2 SVGAGI (reference sequence). The CDR3 is 13 amino acids.